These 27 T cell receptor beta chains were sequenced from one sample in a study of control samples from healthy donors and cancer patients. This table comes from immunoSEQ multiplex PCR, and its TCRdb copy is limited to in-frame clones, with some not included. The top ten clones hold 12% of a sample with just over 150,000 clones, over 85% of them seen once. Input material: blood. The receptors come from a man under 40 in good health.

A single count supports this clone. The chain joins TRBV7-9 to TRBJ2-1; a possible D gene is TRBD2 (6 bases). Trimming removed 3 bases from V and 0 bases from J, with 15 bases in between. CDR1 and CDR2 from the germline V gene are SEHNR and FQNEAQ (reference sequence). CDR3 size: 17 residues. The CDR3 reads CASSLGLSKSSYNEQFF. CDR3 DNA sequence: TGTGCCAGCAGCTTGGGACTTTCTAAAAGCTCCTACAATGAGCAGTTCTTC. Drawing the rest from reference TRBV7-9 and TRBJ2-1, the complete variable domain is DTGVSQNPRHKITKRGQNVTFRCDPISEHNRLYWYRQTLGQGPEFLTYFQNEAQLEKSRLLSDRFSAERPKGSFSTLEIQRTEQGDSAMYLCASSLGLSKSSYNEQFFGPGTRLTVL.

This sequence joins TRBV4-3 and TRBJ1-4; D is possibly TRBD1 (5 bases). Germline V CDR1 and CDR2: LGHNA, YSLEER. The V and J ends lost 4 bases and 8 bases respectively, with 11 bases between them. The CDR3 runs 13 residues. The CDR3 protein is CASSPGGGEKLFF. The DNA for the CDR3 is TGCGCCAGCAGCCCCGGGGGGGGAGAAAAACTGTTTTTT.

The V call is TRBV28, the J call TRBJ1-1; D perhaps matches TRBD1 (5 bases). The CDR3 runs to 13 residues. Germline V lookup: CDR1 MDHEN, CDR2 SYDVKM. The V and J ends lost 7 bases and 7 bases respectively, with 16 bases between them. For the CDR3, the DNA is TGTGCCAGCACTCCGCAGTGGGGCGTTGAAGCTTTCTTT. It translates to CASTPQWGVEAFF.

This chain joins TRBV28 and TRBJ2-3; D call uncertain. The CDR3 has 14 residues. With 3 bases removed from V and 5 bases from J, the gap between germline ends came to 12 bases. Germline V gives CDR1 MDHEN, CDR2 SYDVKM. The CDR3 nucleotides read TGTGCCAGCAGTTTCGGCGGAATCGTAGATACGCAGTATTTT. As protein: CASSFGGIVDTQYF.

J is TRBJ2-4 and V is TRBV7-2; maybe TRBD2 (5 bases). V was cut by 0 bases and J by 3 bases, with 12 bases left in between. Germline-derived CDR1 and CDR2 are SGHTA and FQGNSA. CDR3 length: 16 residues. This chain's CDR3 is CASSLAIGVGKNIQYF. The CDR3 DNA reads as TGTGCCAGCAGCTTAGCAATCGGGGTCGGCAAAAACATTCAGTACTTC.

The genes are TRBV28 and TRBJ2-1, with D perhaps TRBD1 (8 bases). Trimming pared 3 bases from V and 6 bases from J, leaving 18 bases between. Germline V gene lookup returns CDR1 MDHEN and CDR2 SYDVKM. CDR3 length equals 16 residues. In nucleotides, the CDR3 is TGTGCCAGCAGTTTCCCGGACAGGGCGGGGGCCAATGAGCAGTTCTTC. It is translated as CASSFPDRAGANEQFF.

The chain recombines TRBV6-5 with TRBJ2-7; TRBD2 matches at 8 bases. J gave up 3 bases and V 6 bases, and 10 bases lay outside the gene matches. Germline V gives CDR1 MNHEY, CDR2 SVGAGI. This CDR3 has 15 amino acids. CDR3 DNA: TGTGCCAGCAGCCCGGGGGGGGGTATCAACTACGAGCAGTACTTC. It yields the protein CASSPGGGINYEQYF.

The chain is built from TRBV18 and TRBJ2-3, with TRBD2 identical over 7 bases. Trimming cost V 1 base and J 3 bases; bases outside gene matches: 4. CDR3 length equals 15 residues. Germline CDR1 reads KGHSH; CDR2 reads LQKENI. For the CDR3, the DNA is TGTGCCAGCTCACCACTAGCGGGTGGAACAGATACGCAGTATTTT. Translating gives CASSPLAGGTDTQYF.

In DNA, the CDR3 is TGTGCCAGCAGCCTAAGGGACAGGAATTACAATGAGCAGTTCTTC. Encoded protein: CASSLRDRNYNEQFF. This chain uses TRBV9 with TRBJ2-1, with TRBD1 identical over 8 bases. Germline assignment: CDR1 SGDLS and CDR2 YYNGEE. The CDR3 is made up of 15 amino acids. Trimming removed 4 bases from V and 4 bases from J; junction bases left unmatched: 7.

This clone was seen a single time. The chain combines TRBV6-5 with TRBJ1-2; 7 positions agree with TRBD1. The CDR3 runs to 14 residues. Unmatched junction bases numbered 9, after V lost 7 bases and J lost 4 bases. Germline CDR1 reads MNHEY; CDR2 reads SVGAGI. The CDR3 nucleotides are TGTGCCAGCATAACGCCTGGGACAGCCTATGGCTACACCTTC. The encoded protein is CASITPGTAYGYTF.

This chain's CDR3 is CASSLGRNEKLFF. The DNA of the CDR3 is TGTGCCAGCAGCTTAGGTCGTAATGAAAAACTGTTTTTT. V gene TRBV5-6 combines with J gene TRBJ1-4; the D is unclear. The CDR3 runs 13 residues. V gave up 2 bases and J gave up 4 bases, with 6 bases separating them. The V gene's germline CDR1 is SGHDT and CDR2 YYEEEE.

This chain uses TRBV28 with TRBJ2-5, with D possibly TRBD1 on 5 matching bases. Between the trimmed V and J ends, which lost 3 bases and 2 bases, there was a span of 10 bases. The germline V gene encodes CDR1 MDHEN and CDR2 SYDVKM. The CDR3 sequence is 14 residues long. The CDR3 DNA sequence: TGTGCCAGCAGTTTTAGCTCAGGGCAAGAGACCCAGTACTTC. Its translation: CASSFSSGQETQYF.

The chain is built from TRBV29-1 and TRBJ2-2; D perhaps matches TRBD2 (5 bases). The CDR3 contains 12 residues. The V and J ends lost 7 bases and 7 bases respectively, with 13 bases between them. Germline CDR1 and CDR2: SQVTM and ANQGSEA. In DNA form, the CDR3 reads TGCAGCGCAACCGAGGGCGGCGGGGAGCTGTTTTTT. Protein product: CSATEGGGELFF.

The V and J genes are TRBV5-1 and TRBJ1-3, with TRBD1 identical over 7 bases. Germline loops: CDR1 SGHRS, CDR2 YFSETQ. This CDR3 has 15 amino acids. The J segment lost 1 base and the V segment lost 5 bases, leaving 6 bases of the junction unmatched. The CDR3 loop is CASSSTGLSGNTIYF. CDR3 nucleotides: TGCGCCAGCAGTTCGACAGGGCTTTCTGGAAACACCATATATTTT.

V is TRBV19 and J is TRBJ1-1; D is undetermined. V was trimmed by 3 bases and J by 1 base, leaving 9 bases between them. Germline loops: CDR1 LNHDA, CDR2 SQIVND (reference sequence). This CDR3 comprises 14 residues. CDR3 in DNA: TGTGCCAGTAGTATTAACAGAAAGAACACTGAAGCTTTCTTT. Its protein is CASSINRKNTEAFF. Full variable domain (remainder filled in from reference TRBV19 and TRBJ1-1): DGGITQSPKYLFRKEGQNVTLSCEQNLNHDAMYWYRQDPGQGLRLIYYSQIVNDFQKGDIAEGYSVSREKKESFPLTVTSAQKNPTAFYLCASSINRKNTEAFFGQGTRLTVV.

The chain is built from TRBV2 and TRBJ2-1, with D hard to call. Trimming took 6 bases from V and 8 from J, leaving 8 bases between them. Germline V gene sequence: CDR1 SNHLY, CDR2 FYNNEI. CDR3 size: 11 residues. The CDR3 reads CASSIAYEQFF. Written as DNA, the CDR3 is TGTGCCAGCAGCATAGCATATGAGCAGTTCTTC.

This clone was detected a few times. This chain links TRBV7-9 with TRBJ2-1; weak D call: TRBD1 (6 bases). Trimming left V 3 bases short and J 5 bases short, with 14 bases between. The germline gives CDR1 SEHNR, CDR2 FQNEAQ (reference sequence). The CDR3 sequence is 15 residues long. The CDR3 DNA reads TGTGCCAGCAGCTTTGTTTCGGCAGGGGACAATGAGCAGTTCTTC. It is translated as CASSFVSAGDNEQFF.

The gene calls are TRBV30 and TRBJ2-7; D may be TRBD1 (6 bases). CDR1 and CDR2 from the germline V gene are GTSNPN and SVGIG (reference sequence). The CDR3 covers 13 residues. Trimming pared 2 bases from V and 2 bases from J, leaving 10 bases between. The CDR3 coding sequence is TGTGCCTGGAGTAGGGGGACACCCTACGAGCAGTACTTC. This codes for CAWSRGTPYEQYF.

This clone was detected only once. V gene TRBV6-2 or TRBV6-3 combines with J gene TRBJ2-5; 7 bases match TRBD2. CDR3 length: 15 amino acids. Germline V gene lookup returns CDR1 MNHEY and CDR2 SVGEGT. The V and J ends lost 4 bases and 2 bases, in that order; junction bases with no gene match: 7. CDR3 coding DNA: TGTGCCAGCAGTTTTGAGGGAGGGGCACAAGAGACCCAGTACTTC. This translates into CASSFEGGAQETQYF.

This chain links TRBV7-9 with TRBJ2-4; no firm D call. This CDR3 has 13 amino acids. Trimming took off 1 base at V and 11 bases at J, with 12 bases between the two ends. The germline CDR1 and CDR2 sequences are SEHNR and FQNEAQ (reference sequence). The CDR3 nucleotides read TGTGCCAGCAGCTTAGATCTGTCCGCGGTTCAGTACTTC. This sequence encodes CASSLDLSAVQYF. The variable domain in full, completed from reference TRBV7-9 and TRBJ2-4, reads DTGVSQNPRHKITKRGQNVTFRCDPISEHNRLYWYRQTLGQGPEFLTYFQNEAQLEKSRLLSDRFSAERPKGSFSTLEIQRTEQGDSAMYLCASSLDLSAVQYFGAGTRLSVL.

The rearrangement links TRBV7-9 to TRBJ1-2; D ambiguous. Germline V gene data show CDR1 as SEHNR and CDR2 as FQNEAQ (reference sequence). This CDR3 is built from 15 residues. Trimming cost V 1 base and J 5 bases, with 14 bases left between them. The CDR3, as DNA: TGTGCCAGCAGCTTAGATTCCCAACAGAGTTATGGCTACACCTTC. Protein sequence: CASSLDSQQSYGYTF.

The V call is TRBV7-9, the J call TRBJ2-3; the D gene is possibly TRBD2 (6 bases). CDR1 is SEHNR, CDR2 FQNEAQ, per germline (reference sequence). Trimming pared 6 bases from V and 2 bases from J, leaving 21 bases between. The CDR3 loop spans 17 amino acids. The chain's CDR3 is CASRHSWGVDDTDTQYF. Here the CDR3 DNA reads TGTGCCAGCAGACATTCTTGGGGGGTTGATGACACAGATACGCAGTATTTT.

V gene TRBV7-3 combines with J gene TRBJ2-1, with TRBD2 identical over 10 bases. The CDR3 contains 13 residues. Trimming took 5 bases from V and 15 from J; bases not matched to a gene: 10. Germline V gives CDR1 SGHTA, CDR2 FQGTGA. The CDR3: CASSLPQLAGLFF. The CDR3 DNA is TGTGCCAGCAGCCTTCCTCAACTAGCGGGGCTGTTCTTC.

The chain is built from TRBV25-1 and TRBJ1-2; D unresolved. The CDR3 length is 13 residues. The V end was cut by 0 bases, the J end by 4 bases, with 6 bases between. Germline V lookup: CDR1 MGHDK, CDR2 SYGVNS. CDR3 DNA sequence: TGTGCCAGCAGTGAATATTACCCCTATGGCTACACCTTC. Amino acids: CASSEYYPYGYTF.

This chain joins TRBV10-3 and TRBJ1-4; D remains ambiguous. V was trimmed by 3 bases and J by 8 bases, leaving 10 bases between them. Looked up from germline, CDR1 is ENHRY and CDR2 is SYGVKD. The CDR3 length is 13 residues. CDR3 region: CAISDKEYEKLFF. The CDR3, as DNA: TGTGCCATCAGTGACAAGGAATACGAAAAACTGTTTTTT.

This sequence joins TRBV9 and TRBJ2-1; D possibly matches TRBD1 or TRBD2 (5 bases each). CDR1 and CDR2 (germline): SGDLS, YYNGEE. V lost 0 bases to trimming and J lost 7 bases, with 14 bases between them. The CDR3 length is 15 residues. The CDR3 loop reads CASSVGGLAGNEQFF. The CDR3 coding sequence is TGTGCCAGCAGCGTAGGGGGCCTAGCAGGGAATGAGCAGTTCTTC.

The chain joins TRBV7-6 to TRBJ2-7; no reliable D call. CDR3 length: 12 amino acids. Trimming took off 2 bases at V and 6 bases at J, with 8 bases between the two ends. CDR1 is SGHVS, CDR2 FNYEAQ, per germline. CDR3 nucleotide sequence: TGTGCCAGCAGCTTACCACAGCGCGAGCAGTACTTC. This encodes CASSLPQREQYF.